The 6 T cell receptor beta chains given below trace back to one sample, sequenced in a study of blood T cell repertoires in COVID-19 (dated by TCRdb to 2020 to 2021). Library preparation was by the immunoSEQ multiplex PCR assay. TCRdb obtained this table from immuneACCESS and retained in-frame rearrangements with V and J assigned. These tables miss some clones; where compared with another copy, unresolved V genes account for less than half of the shortfall, and the remainder is unexplained. For this sample the table gives 200,000 to 300,000 clones, of which roughly 80% were detected only once. The ten biggest clones cover roughly 8% of the sample. Sequenced input: peripheral blood. The receptors were gathered from a woman aged 80 or older with COVID-19, enrolled during active disease.

V gene TRBV6-1 combines with J gene TRBJ1-3; unclear D gene. Trimming took off 3 bases at V and 3 bases at J, with 12 bases between the two ends. Germline lookup yields CDR1 MNHNS and CDR2 SASEGT. The CDR3 runs 15 residues. The CDR3 reads CASSDRQTHGNTIYF. The CDR3 DNA reads TGTGCCAGCAGTGATAGGCAGACTCATGGAAACACCATATATTTT.

The V call is TRBV2, the J call TRBJ1-1; D might be TRBD1 (5 bases). This CDR3 has 13 residues. CDR1 is SNHLY, CDR2 FYNNEI, per germline. V lost 7 bases to trimming and J lost 1 base, with 10 bases between them. The chain's CDR3 is CASIEDRNTEAFF. The CDR3 DNA sequence: TGTGCCAGCATAGAAGACAGGAACACTGAAGCTTTCTTT.

This chain joins TRBV7-2 and TRBJ1-1; maybe TRBD1 (5 bases). The CDR3 spans 13 residues. Trimming took off 0 bases at V and 3 bases at J, with 5 bases between the two ends. Germline CDR1 SGHTA, CDR2 FQGNSA. The CDR3 sequence: CASSLATDTEAFF. The DNA of the CDR3 is TGTGCCAGCAGCTTAGCGACAGACACTGAAGCTTTCTTT.

This chain links TRBV30 with TRBJ1-4; D remains unclear. V lost 1 base and J lost 7, with 7 bases in between. The CDR3 is 12 amino acids. Per germline, CDR1 GTSNPN and CDR2 SVGIG (reference sequence). The CDR3 spells CAWSGYGEKLFF. The CDR3 nucleotides read TGTGCCTGGAGTGGATACGGTGAAAAACTGTTTTTT.

The rearrangement joins TRBV6-2 or TRBV6-3 to TRBJ1-2, with D possibly being TRBD1 (6 bases). The germline gives CDR1 MNHEY, CDR2 SVGEGT. The CDR3 has 13 residues. Trimming removed 6 bases from V and 8 bases from J, with 16 bases in between. The CDR3 DNA follows: TGTGCCAGCAGCCAAGGGGGGGCGTCCGGCTACACCTTC. This translates into CASSQGGASGYTF.

The chain is built from TRBV6-5 and TRBJ2-1; D may be TRBD1 (5 bases). The germline V gene has CDR1 MNHEY and CDR2 SVGAGI. The germline V and J ends were trimmed by 0 bases and 7 bases, with 13 bases remaining between them. CDR3 length: 15 residues. CDR3 in DNA: TGTGCCAGCAGTTACTCGGCCTTGGGGCGGAATGAGCAGTTCTTC. It codes for CASSYSALGRNEQFF.